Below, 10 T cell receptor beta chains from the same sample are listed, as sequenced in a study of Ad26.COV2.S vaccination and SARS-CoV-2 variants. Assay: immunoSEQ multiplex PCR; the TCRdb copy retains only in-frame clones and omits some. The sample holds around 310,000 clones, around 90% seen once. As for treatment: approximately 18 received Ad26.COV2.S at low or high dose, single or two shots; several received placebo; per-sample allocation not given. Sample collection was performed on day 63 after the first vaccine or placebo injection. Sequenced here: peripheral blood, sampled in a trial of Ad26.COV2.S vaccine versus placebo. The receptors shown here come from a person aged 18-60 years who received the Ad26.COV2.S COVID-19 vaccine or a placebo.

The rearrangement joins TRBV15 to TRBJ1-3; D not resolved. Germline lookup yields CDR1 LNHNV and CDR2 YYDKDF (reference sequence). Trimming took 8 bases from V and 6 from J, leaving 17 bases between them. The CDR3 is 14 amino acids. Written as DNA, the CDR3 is TGTGCCACCTCCGCGGCAGGCCGCGAAAACACCATATATTTT. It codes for CATSAAGRENTIYF.

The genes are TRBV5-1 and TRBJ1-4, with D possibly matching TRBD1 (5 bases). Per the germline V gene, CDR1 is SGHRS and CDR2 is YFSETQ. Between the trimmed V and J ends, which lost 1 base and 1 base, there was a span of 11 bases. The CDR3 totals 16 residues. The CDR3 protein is CASSLQGFVTNEKLFF. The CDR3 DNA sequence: TGCGCCAGCAGCTTGCAGGGATTTGTAACTAATGAAAAACTGTTTTTT.

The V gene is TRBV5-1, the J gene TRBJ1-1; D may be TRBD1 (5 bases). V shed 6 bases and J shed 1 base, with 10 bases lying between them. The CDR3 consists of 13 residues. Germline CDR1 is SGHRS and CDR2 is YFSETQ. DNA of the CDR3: TGCGCCAGCACCCAGACAGCGAACACTGAAGCTTTCTTT. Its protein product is CASTQTANTEAFF.

The CDR3 here is CASSGTGETGNTIYF. CDR3 in DNA: TGTGCCAGCAGCGGGACAGGGGAAACCGGGAACACCATATATTTT. The gene calls are TRBV9 and TRBJ1-3; 9 bases are a match to TRBD1. CDR3 size: 15 residues. From germline, CDR1 is SGDLS and CDR2 YYNGEE. Trimming at V came to 3 bases and at J to 7 bases, leaving 8 bases not matched to a gene.

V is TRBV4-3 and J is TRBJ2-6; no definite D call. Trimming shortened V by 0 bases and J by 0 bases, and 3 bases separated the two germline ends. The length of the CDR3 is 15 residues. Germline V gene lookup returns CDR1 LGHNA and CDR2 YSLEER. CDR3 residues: CASSQEGSGANVLTF. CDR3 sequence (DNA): TGCGCCAGCAGCCAAGAGGGCTCTGGGGCCAACGTCCTGACTTTC.

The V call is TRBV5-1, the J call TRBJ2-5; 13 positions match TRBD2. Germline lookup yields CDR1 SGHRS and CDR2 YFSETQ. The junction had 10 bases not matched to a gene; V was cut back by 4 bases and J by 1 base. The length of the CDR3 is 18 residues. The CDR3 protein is CASSPGGLAGVRQETQYF. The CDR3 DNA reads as TGCGCCAGCAGCCCCGGTGGACTAGCGGGGGTCCGCCAAGAGACCCAGTACTTC.

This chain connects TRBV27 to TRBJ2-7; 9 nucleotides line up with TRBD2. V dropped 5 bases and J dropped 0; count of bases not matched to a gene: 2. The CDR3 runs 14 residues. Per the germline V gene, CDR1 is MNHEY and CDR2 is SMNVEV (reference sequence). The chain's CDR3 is CASSLAGPSYEQYV. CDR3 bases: TGTGCCAGCAGTCTAGCGGGACCCTCCTACGAGCAGTACGTC.

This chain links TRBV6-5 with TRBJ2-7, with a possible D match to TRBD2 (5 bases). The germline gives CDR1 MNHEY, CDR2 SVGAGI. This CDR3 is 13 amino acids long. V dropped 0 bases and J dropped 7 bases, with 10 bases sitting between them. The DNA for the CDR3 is TGTGCCAGCAGTTACTCGAACAGAGGGGAGCAGTACGTC. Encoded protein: CASSYSNRGEQYV.

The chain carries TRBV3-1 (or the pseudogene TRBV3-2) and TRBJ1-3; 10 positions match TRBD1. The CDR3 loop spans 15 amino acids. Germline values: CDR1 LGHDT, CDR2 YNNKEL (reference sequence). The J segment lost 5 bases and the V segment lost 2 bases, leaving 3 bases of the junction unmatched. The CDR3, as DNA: TGTGCCAGCAGCCAACGGACAGGGGGTAGAAACACCATATATTTT. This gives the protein CASSQRTGGRNTIYF.

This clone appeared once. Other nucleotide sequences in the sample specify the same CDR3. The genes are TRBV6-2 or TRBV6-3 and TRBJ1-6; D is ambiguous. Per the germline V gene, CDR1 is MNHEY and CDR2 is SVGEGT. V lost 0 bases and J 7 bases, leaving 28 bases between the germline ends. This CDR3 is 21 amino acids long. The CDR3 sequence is CASSYSTSSIGPRAVNSPLHF. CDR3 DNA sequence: TGTGCCAGCAGTTACTCGACATCCTCTATTGGTCCGAGGGCCGTAAATTCACCCCTCCACTTT.